What follows are 2 T cell receptor beta chains derived from one specimen sequenced in a study of glioma-infiltrating T cells after dendritic cell vaccination. Sample time point: after dendritic cell vaccination, including at tumor progression/relapse. Profiling relied on immunoSEQ multiplex PCR, and the TCRdb table lists in-frame clones only, not all of them. The sample includes fewer than 65,000 clones, around 91% of them seen just once. This material consisted of blood, taken after dendritic cell vaccination. The receptors were gathered from a human donor with glioblastoma.

The J gene is TRBJ1-2, the V gene TRBV6-5; 7 nucleotides line up with TRBD1. V was pared by 6 bases and J by 3 bases, with 10 bases of the junction left unmatched. Germline CDR1 reads MNHEY; CDR2 reads SVGAGI. The CDR3 contains 15 residues. The DNA of the CDR3 is TGTGCCAGCAGGACTAGGGGGCTATCCGACTATGGCTACACCTTC. This codes for CASRTRGLSDYGYTF.

The gene calls are TRBV5-4 and TRBJ2-2; 7 bases agree with TRBD2. Trimming took 0 bases from V and 3 from J; bases not matched to a gene: 2. CDR3 length: 15 amino acids. Per the germline V gene, CDR1 is SGHNT and CDR2 is YYREEE (reference sequence). The CDR3 nucleotides read TGTGCCAGCAGCTTGGGGGGGGGTTACACCGGGGAGCTGTTTTTT. It translates to CASSLGGGYTGELFF.